This TCR beta chain derives from a study of metastatic and nonmetastatic thyroid tumors (dated by TCRdb to between 2020 and 2021). Study-wide context: The researchers compared repertoires between peripheral blood samples and tumor or nodule tissue samples from patients with malignant or benign thyroid disease.

Broad study findings and their caveats: TCR beta diversity was reported as significantly higher in malignant tumors than in benign nodules, in both blood and tumor samples.

No treatment had been received by any patient before thyroid surgery. The study retrospectively analysed patient clinical samples collected from about 2012 to 2019 using T-cell receptor beta sequencing. The receptor library was made with PCR. The sample was run on an Illumina HiSeq 4000. High-throughput sequencing was used to profile the TCR beta-chain CDR3 region of each patient. The study's processing was this. Drawing on CDR3 differences between clinicopathological groups, the researchers built a classifier meant to tell apart patients with distant-metastatic papillary thyroid cancer. To measure repertoire diversity the researchers used the Shannon index, while the Morisita-Horn index served to gauge how similar the tumor and blood repertoires were. The public reads were quality trimmed at Q25 with fastp and then assembled into clones with MiXCR by TCRdb, keeping productive beta chains. The V and J calls follow TCRdb's processing rather than the paper's. Here the sample has 20,000 to 25,000 clones; around an eighth occur a single time. Together, the top ten hold roughly 17% of the sample.

CDR1 and CDR2 (SGHVS, FQNEAQ) derive from the germline V gene. Spanning cysteine to phenylalanine, the CDR3 consists of 13 amino acids. This entry keeps only the CDR3 DNA: 39 bases, framed from base 1. A distance of 8 bases separates the germline ends of V and J, which lose 5 bases and 1 base respectively. About this clone: No antigen is known for it. Per-nucleotide qualities are absent, and no much larger clonotype sits a single base away.

Recombination linked TRBV7-8 to TRBJ1-1, with the D gene not clear enough to name. This sequence originates from a female donor with papillary thyroid cancer or a benign thyroid nodule (not recorded which). Some clones in this sample may be carry-over from other donors' samples. The sequenced sample was blood. The DNA reads TGTGCCAGCAGCCCCCGGGGGAACACTGAAGCTTTCTTT. Its translation reads: CASSPRGNTEAFF.